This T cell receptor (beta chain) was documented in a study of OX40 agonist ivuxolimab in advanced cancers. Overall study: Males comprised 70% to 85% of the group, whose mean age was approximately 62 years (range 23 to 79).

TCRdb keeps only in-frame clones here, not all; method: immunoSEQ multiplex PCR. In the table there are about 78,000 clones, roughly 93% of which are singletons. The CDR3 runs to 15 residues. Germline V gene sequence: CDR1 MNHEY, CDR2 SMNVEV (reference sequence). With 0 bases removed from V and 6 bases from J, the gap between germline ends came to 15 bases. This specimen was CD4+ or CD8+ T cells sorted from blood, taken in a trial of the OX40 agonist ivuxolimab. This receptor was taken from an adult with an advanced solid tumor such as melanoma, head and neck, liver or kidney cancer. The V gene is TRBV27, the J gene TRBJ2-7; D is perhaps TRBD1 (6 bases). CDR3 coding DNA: TGTGCCAGCAGTTTATCCCTGACAGGCCGCGGCGAGCAGTACTTC. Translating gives CASSLSLTGRGEQYF.